This T cell receptor (beta chain) was obtained from a study of TIL therapy for anti-PD-1-resistant metastatic lung cancer. Study as a whole: By whole-exome sequencing, median non-synonymous tumor mutation burden was roughly 1.6 mutations per megabase.

The germline V gene encodes CDR1 SNHLY and CDR2 FYNNEI. This CDR3 has 13 amino acids. V was clipped by 5 bases and J by 4 bases, with 9 bases between them. Sequencing used immunoSEQ v3. The method was immunoSEQ multiplex PCR; TCRdb's version includes in-frame clones alone and lacks a portion of them. There are about 43,000 clones in the sample; 65% to 80% occur only once, and less than 15% lies in the top ten. Comment on this clone: Antigen specificity is unknown.

Study-level points and caveats: Infused TIL clonotypes partially replaced the baseline blood repertoire, then decayed over months.

Specified time point: pre-treatment sample, taken before nivolumab and TIL therapy. Enrollment ran from late 2017 to early 2020. The sequencing used blood, collected at baseline. The TCR originated in a man in his 70s with non-small cell lung cancer. This chain joins TRBV2 and TRBJ2-1; the D gene is possibly TRBD2 (6 bases). CDR3 amino acids: CASSPSEYNEQFF. Written as DNA, the CDR3 is TGTGCCAGCAGTCCTAGCGAATACAATGAGCAGTTCTTC.